The sequence of this T cell receptor (beta chain) was determined in a study of blood T cells in healthy people across ages. Study observations and caveats: In older individuals, TCR beta diversity per million T cells was lower, falling roughly linearly with age. It was held that diversity estimates obtained from one million T cells represented underestimates. Diversity was higher, and naive CD4+ cells more numerous, in long-lived donors than in aged donors.

A minimum of 7 million PBMCs was isolated per sample. Trimming cost V 0 bases and J 9 bases; bases outside gene matches: 5. The germline CDR1 and CDR2 sequences are DFQATT and SNEGSKA (reference sequence). This CDR3 comprises 15 residues. The sample holds one count of this clonotype. Its antigen is still unknown. Primed by a sample-barcoded 5' primer and a J-beta primer mix, a second PCR proceeded for about 6 to 11 cycles. A single record per CDR3 protein comes from TCRdb applying MiXCR to the 5' RACE reads. The repertoire holds about 800,000 distinct CDR3 sequences, with around half as singletons. This chain connects TRBV20-1 to TRBJ2-1, with 13 bases aligning to TRBD2. Sequencing was done on a sample of blood. The receptor was derived from a man older than 75 in good health. CDR3 nucleotide sequence: TGCAGTGCTAGAGACCGGACTAGCGGGAGTGGTGAGCAGTTCTTC. This gives the protein CSARDRTSGSGEQFF.